The 14 T cell receptor beta chains reported below all come from one sample, sequenced in a study of vaccination and CD4 T cells after COVID-19. Oncomine TCR Beta short-read sequencing was applied to DNA from cultured CD4+ T cells. TCRdb analysed the PCR reads with MiXCR anew, one entry per CDR3 protein. In the table there are 15,000 to 20,000 distinct CDR3 sequences, roughly 31% of which are singletons. Treatment of the sample: roughly 11-day PBMC culture with coronavirus spike peptide pools or control peptides (ViraFEST assay). The antigens these receptors bind are not known. What was sequenced was cultured CD4+ T cells from blood. The receptors derive from a human donor with COVID-19.

The rearrangement joins TRBV4-3 to TRBJ2-4; 9 nucleotides agree with TRBD1. CDR3 length equals 15 residues. The junction had 10 bases not matched to a gene; V was cut back by 4 bases and J by 9 bases. CDR1 and CDR2 from the germline V gene are LGHNA and YSLEER. Written as DNA, the CDR3 is TGCGCCAGCAGCCCAGCCCGGACAGGGGTGCGCATTCAGTACTTC. Its translation: CASSPARTGVRIQYF.

This clonotype was found a few times. This CDR3 reads CASSSSGSSSYNEQFF. CDR3 nucleotide sequence: TGTGCCAGCAGTTCGAGCGGGTCGAGCTCCTACAATGAGCAGTTCTTC. V gene TRBV6-5 combines with J gene TRBJ2-1, with D possibly being TRBD2 (6 bases). With 4 bases removed from V and 0 bases from J, the gap between germline ends came to 13 bases. The V gene's germline CDR1 is MNHEY and CDR2 SVGAGI. This CDR3 has 16 residues.

The table lists this clonotype with a few counts. This chain uses TRBV7-9 with TRBJ2-7; TRBD1 aligns across 8 bases. This CDR3 comprises 15 residues. The ends lost 5 bases at V and 2 bases at J; junction bases unmatched: 8. Germline assignment: CDR1 SEHNR and CDR2 FQNEAQ (reference sequence). CDR3 region: CASSTDRGSAYEQYF. The CDR3 region has the DNA TGTGCCAGCAGCACCGACAGGGGATCTGCCTACGAGCAGTACTTC.

This clonotype showed up just a few times. The chain links TRBV6-2 or TRBV6-3 to TRBJ2-1; TRBD2 aligns across 9 bases. Germline trimming cut 6 bases from V and 4 bases from J; bases unmatched to any gene: 10. This CDR3 comprises 16 residues. The germline gives CDR1 MNHEY, CDR2 SVGEGT. The CDR3 bases are TGTGCCAGCAGCCCCCTTAAAAGCGGGGGGTACAATGAGCAGTTCTTC. Amino acids: CASSPLKSGGYNEQFF.

This sequence joins TRBV9 and TRBJ2-3, with TRBD2 matching 8 bases. Germline loops: CDR1 SGDLS, CDR2 YYNGEE. V lost 0 bases to trimming and J lost 4 bases; unmatched junction nucleotides: 4. CDR3 length: 15 residues. The CDR3 sequence is CASSVDRGGPDTQYF. The CDR3 region has the DNA TGTGCCAGCAGCGTAGATCGGGGGGGCCCAGATACGCAGTATTTT.

The V call is TRBV20-1, the J call TRBJ2-1; D is ambiguous. Germline V gene data show CDR1 as DFQATT and CDR2 as SNEGSKA (reference sequence). Deletions cut 3 bases from V and 4 bases from J, with 10 bases between. The length of the CDR3 is 13 residues. The chain's CDR3 is CSARSPVYNEQFF. In DNA, the CDR3 is TGCAGTGCTAGGTCGCCGGTATACAATGAGCAGTTCTTC.

The V and J genes are TRBV20-1 and TRBJ2-4; perhaps D is TRBD1 or TRBD2 (6 bases each). V was pared by 5 bases and J by 1 base, with 21 bases between. This CDR3 spans 17 amino acids. Per the germline V gene, CDR1 is DFQATT and CDR2 is SNEGSKA (reference sequence). The DNA of the CDR3 is TGCAGTGCTGGCCAATTACAGGGCGGGGTGGCCAAAAACATTCAGTACTTC. It specifies CSAGQLQGGVAKNIQYF.

CDR3: CASSLRILAGGYTGELFF. In nucleotides, the CDR3 is TGTGCCAGCAGCCTCCGAATTCTAGCGGGGGGGTACACCGGGGAGCTGTTTTTT. The rearrangement links TRBV4-2 to TRBJ2-2; 12 bases align to TRBD2. This CDR3 has 18 residues. The V segment lost 4 bases and the J segment 3 bases; nucleotides outside the gene matches: 9. The germline CDR1 and CDR2 sequences are LGHNA and YNFKEQ.

This clonotype has only a few counts. This sequence joins TRBV7-8 and TRBJ1-5; D is possibly TRBD1 (6 bases). Germline lookup yields CDR1 SGHVS and CDR2 FQNEAQ. The CDR3 has 14 amino acids. Deletions cut 5 bases from V and 4 bases from J, with 12 bases between. The CDR3 here is CASSPVTGNQPQHF. The CDR3 nucleotides read TGTGCCAGCAGCCCCGTTACAGGGAATCAGCCCCAGCATTTT.

The chain links TRBV7-2 to TRBJ1-4; 7 bases are shared with TRBD1. The V gene end was trimmed by 5 bases and the J gene end by 13 bases; junction bases not matched to a gene: 19. Germline CDR1 and CDR2: SGHTA and FQGNSA. There are 16 residues in the CDR3. CDR3 coding DNA: TGTGCCAGCAGCCTTCGACAGGGAGGGACTAATGAGGGACTGTTTTTT. Encoded protein: CASSLRQGGTNEGLFF. The whole variable domain, filled in from reference TRBV7-2 and TRBJ1-4, reads GAGVSQSPSNKVTEKGKDVELRCDPISGHTALYWYRQSLGQGLEFLIYFQGNSAPDKSGLPSDRFSAERTGGSVSTLTIQRTQQEDSAVYLCASSLRQGGTNEGLFFGSGTQLSVL.

V usage is TRBV11-2 and J usage is TRBJ2-7; 12 bases line up with TRBD2. From germline, CDR1 is SGHAT and CDR2 FQNNGV. This CDR3 comprises 15 residues. V lost 1 base, J lost 3 bases, and 1 base stayed unmatched. The DNA of the CDR3 is TGTGCCAGCAGCTTAGCTAGCGGGGGGGGCTACGAGCAGTACTTC. It yields the protein CASSLASGGGYEQYF.

The chain uses TRBV2 and TRBJ2-1; TRBD2 matches 8 bases. Germline loops: CDR1 SNHLY, CDR2 FYNNEI. V was clipped by 4 bases and J by 6 bases; unmatched bases: 5. This CDR3 has 14 amino acids. The CDR3 coding sequence is TGTGCCAGCAGTGTGCGGGGGGCCCCCAATGAGCAGTTCTTC. It specifies CASSVRGAPNEQFF. Combining the CDR3 with reference TRBV2 and TRBJ2-1 gives the whole variable domain EPEVTQTPSHQVTQMGQEVILRCVPISNHLYFYWYRQILGQKVEFLVSFYNNEISEKSEIFDDQFSVERPDGSNFTLKIRSTKLEDSAMYFCASSVRGAPNEQFFGPGTRLTVL.

As for this clonotype: One end of the junction fails to match germline, which may point to a read error. The chain employs TRBV2 and TRBJ1-6; 8 bases agree with TRBD1. This CDR3 contains 15 residues. Per germline, CDR1 SNHLY and CDR2 FYNNEI. This chain's CDR3 is CTSNLRTGNNSPLHF. Written as DNA, the CDR3 is TGTACCAGCAACCTTAGGACAGGGAATAATTCACCCCTCCACTTT.

The chain uses TRBV5-1 and TRBJ2-1; D might be TRBD1 (5 bases). CDR3 length: 15 residues. The germline V gene has CDR1 SGHRS and CDR2 YFSETQ. The ends were cut back, 4 bases at V and 5 bases at J, with 16 bases in the middle. The CDR3 sequence: CASSQDNRSNNEQFF. The CDR3, as DNA: TGCGCCAGCAGCCAGGACAACCGGAGTAACAATGAGCAGTTCTTC.